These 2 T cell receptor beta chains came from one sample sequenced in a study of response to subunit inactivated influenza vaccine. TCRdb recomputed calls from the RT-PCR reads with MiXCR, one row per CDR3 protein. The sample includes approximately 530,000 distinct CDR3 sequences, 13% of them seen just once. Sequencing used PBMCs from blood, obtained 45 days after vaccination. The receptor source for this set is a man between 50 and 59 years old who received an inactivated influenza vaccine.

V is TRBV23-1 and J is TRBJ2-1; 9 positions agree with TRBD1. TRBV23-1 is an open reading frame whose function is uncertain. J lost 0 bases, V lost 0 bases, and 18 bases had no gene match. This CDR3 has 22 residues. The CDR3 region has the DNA TGCGCCAGCAGTCAATCCCCTCGGACAGGGGAAGTAGCAGGAAGCTCCTACAATGAGCAGTTCTTC. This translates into CASSQSPRTGEVAGSSYNEQFF.

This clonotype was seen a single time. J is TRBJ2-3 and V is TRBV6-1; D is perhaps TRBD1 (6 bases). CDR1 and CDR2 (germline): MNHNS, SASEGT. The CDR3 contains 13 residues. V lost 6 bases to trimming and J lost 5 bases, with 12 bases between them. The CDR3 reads CASRTGWRDTQYF. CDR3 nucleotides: TGTGCCAGCAGAACAGGGTGGAGAGATACGCAGTATTTT.